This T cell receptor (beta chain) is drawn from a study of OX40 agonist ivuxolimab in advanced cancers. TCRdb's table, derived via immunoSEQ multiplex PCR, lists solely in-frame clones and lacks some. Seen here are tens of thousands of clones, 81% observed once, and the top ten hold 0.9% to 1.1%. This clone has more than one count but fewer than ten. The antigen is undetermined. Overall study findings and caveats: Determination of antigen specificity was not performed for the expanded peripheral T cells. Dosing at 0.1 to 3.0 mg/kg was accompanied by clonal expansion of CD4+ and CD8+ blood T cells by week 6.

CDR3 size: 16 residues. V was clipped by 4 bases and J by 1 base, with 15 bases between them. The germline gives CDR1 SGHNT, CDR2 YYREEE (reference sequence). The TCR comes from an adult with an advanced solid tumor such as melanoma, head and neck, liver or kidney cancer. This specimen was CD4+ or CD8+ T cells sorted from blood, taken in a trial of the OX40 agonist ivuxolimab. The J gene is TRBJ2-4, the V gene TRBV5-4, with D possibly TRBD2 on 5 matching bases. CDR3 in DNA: TGTGCCAGCAGCCCCTATGGAGGTGGGGCCAAAAACATTCAGTACTTC. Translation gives CASSPYGGGAKNIQYF.